This T cell receptor (beta chain) came from a study of blood T cell repertoires in COVID-19. Across the study: PBMCs, B-cell-depleted T cells, or T cells were the source of the cDNA or gDNA that made up the material.

Enrollment of patients from Seattle took place during active infection, with longitudinal follow-up. The CDR3 spans 15 residues. The V gene's germline CDR1 is MNHEY and CDR2 SVGAGI. V was shortened by 5 bases and J by 3 bases, with 17 bases between the two germline ends. Authors' processing steps: Estimation of nucleated cell counts was performed using reference gene primer amplification. The method was immunoSEQ multiplex PCR; TCRdb's version includes in-frame clones alone and lacks a portion of them. V and J calls and clone size are as listed in that table; D and trimming were resolved from the DNA. The sample consists of fewer than 350,000 clones, 80% to 95% of them appearing once.

This TCR was recovered from a woman in her thirties with COVID-19, enrolled during active disease. Sequencing was done on a sample of peripheral blood. The chain links TRBV6-5 to TRBJ2-7; D not certain. The CDR3 reads CASSPQHRSFYEQYF. CDR3 DNA sequence: TGTGCCAGCAGTCCTCAACACCGGAGTTTCTACGAGCAGTACTTC.